This T cell receptor beta chain was obtained from a study of OX40 agonist ivuxolimab in advanced cancers. As for the study more broadly: The costimulatory receptor OX40 (CD134) was targeted by ivuxolimab, a fully human IgG2 agonistic monoclonal antibody. Intravenous ivuxolimab was administered to patients every 2 weeks at six dose levels: 0.01, 0.1, 0.3, 1.5, 3 and 10 mg/kg. Of the 50 to 55 dose-escalation patients, hepatocellular carcinoma was present in some 19, melanoma in around 15, renal cell carcinoma in 9 and head and neck cancer in 9. In the dose-escalation cohort, 82.7% of patients were male, and the mean age was approximately 55 years, with a range of 23 to 79. Patients were allowed to have had prior anti-PD-1, anti-PD-L1 or anti-CTLA-4 therapy, and around two fifths of the dose-escalation patients had been treated with checkpoint inhibitors. Partial responses occurred in three dose-escalation patients, of whom one had hepatocellular carcinoma and two had cutaneous melanoma. Peripheral TCRbeta sequencing was intended to test whether TCR sequence diversity was altered and clonal T-cell expansion was caused by ivuxolimab. The paper describes the monotherapy dose-escalation part (N = 52 patients) of the phase I trial of ivuxolimab. Points the paper makes about the study in general: Antigen specificity was not determined for the clonally expanded peripheral T cells. At doses from 0.1 to 3.0 mg/kg, clonal expansion was seen in both CD4+ and CD8+ blood T cells between baseline and week 6. In partial responders in the 0.1-3.0 mg/kg groups, normalized peripheral clonal expansion was found to be among the lowest, especially among CD8+ T cells. After ivuxolimab, expanded clones were on average more numerous among CD8+ T cells than among CD4+ T cells. Low levels of normalized T-cell clonal expansion were also shown by some nonresponding patients.

The trial excluded patients who had a history of autoimmune disease or were on systemic immunosuppression. Peripheral blood for TCR sequencing was collected from all dose cohorts at baseline, on cycle 4 day 1, and on cycle 7 day 1. Samples were obtained from an open-label, multicenter, first-in-human phase I dose-escalation trial of ivuxolimab. The trial enrolled adults with locally advanced or metastatic head and neck squamous cell, hepatocellular, melanoma or renal cell carcinoma. Before TCR sequencing, CD4+ T cells and CD8+ T cells were sorted from peripheral blood as separate populations. For sequencing of the TCRbeta CDR3 region, genomic DNA was extracted from the sorted cells. TCRbeta CDR3 regions were sequenced using the immunoSEQ Assay. Drawn from immuneACCESS, this table holds only the in-frame rearrangements with V and J called that TCRdb kept. Clones are partly lost; checked studies trace under half to an unresolved V gene and leave the rest unexplained. The sample records roughly 80,000 clones, about 90% of which are singletons. Of the sample, more than 1.5% falls within the top ten clones.

With regard to this clone: This receptor's antigen is unknown. It has no much larger one-base neighbor in the sample; base qualities were not kept.

As encoded in the germline V gene (reference sequence), CDR1 is MNHNY while CDR2 is SVGAGI. Spanning cysteine to phenylalanine, the CDR3 consists of 12 amino acids. Solely the CDR3 DNA is kept, with 36 bases framed from the first base. After removal of 7 bases from V and 4 bases from J, the junction retains 2 bases not matched to a gene. The specimen was CD4+ or CD8+ T cells sorted from blood, collected in a trial of the OX40 agonist ivuxolimab. This receptor was taken from an adult with an advanced solid tumor such as melanoma, head and neck, liver or kidney cancer. This chain joins TRBV6-6 to TRBJ1-2, and 8 junction bases match TRBD1. The CDR3: CASTTGGYGYTF. The DNA sequence is given as TGTGCCAGCACCACAGGGGGCTATGGCTACACCTTC.